The 25 T cell receptor beta chains below all came from one sample that was sequenced in a study of T cell repertoires in cytomegalovirus infection. TCRdb re-analysed the reads in MiXCR, keeping a single row per CDR3 protein. This sample yields some 680,000 distinct CDR3 sequences, of which 35% to 40% are seen a single time; under 3% belongs to the top ten. What was sequenced was PBMCs. Receptor source: a human donor in good health (CMV status not recorded). Some clones in this sample may be carry-over from other donors' samples.

This clonotype was counted a few times. The chain joins TRBV6-5 to TRBJ1-1; possibly TRBD1 for D (6 bases). Trimming pared 2 bases from V and 3 bases from J, leaving 7 bases between. Germline CDR1 reads MNHEY; CDR2 reads SVGAGI. This CDR3 contains 13 residues. CDR3 in DNA: TGTGCCAGCAGTTACAGACAGGACACTGAAGCTTTCTTT. Protein product: CASSYRQDTEAFF.

This clonotype was picked up many times. The chain joins TRBV6-1 to TRBJ1-5; D perhaps matches TRBD1 (6 bases). Germline CDR1 MNHNS, CDR2 SASEGT. Trimming pared 0 bases from V and 7 bases from J, leaving 16 bases between. This CDR3 comprises 16 residues. The CDR3 here is CASSEASGHQVQPQHF. The CDR3 bases are TGTGCCAGCAGTGAAGCCTCGGGACACCAAGTCCAGCCCCAGCATTTT.

The V call is TRBV7-8, the J call TRBJ1-3; no reliable D call. The CDR3 is made up of 13 amino acids. Germline CDR1 and CDR2: SGHVS and FQNEAQ. The ends were cut back, 3 bases at V and 0 bases at J, with 3 bases in the middle. The CDR3 DNA is TGTGCCAGCAGCTTTTTCTCTGGAAACACCATATATTTT. Translation: CASSFFSGNTIYF.

V gene TRBV7-9 combines with J gene TRBJ2-1, with 12 bases lining up with TRBD2. Per germline, CDR1 SEHNR and CDR2 FQNEAQ (reference sequence). CDR3 size: 17 residues. The ends lost 2 bases at V and 5 bases at J; junction bases unmatched: 7. The CDR3 here is CASSLLKLAGGHNEQFF. DNA of the CDR3: TGTGCCAGCAGCTTACTCAAACTAGCGGGGGGCCACAATGAGCAGTTCTTC.

V usage is TRBV7-2 and J usage is TRBJ1-6; D unresolved. The germline CDR1 and CDR2 sequences are SGHTA and FQGNSA. The CDR3 extends over 16 amino acids. The ends were cut back, 5 bases at V and 10 bases at J, with 21 bases in the middle. The CDR3 DNA sequence: TGTGCCAGCAGCCCGCATTCCTATGAAGATTCCTCACCCCTCCACTTT. Amino acids: CASSPHSYEDSSPLHF.

This clonotype came up a few times. V usage is TRBV6-1 and J usage is TRBJ1-2; a possible D gene is TRBD1 (5 bases). The CDR3 contains 14 residues. Trimming removed 3 bases from V and 4 bases from J, with 12 bases in between. Germline assignment: CDR1 MNHNS and CDR2 SASEGT. CDR3 coding DNA: TGTGCCAGCAGTGATCCGGGACGGATCTATGGCTACACCTTC. Its translation: CASSDPGRIYGYTF.

Points on this clonotype: One base away lies a much larger clone, so this may be a sequencing read error. This sequence joins TRBV7-2 and TRBJ1-2; TRBD1 agrees at 9 bases. Germline V gives CDR1 SGHTA, CDR2 FQGNSA. The CDR3 totals 15 residues. The trim removed 5 bases at V and 1 base at J, leaving 5 bases unmatched. CDR3 bases: TGTGCCAGCAGCCCTTGGGGACAGGGTAACTATGGCTACACCTTC. This encodes CASSPWGQGNYGYTF.

The chain employs TRBV5-6 and TRBJ1-2; no definite D call. The CDR3 covers 15 residues. The V gene's germline CDR1 is SGHDT and CDR2 YYEEEE. V lost 3 bases to trimming and J lost 2 bases, with 14 bases between them. CDR3 sequence (DNA): TGTGCCAGCAGCTCCTTAGACGAGGAAAACTATGGCTACACCTTC. It translates to CASSSLDEENYGYTF.

This clonotype has a count of ten or more. The V and J genes are TRBV7-2 and TRBJ2-3; possible D gene TRBD2, 5 bases. Per the germline V gene, CDR1 is SGHTA and CDR2 is FQGNSA. CDR3 length: 16 amino acids. V was pared by 4 bases and J by 4 bases, with 18 bases between. The CDR3 sequence is CASSSVPRGGADTQYF. DNA of the CDR3: TGTGCCAGCAGCTCGGTCCCCCGGGGTGGGGCAGATACGCAGTATTTT.

This clonotype was seen a few times. The chain joins TRBV7-6 to TRBJ2-7, with TRBD2 matching 11 bases. With V trimmed by 3 bases and J by 6 bases, 7 bases remained unmatched. The CDR3 sequence is 15 residues long. The V gene's germline CDR1 is SGHVS and CDR2 FNYEAQ. The CDR3 DNA reads TGTGCCAGCAGCTTTTTGACTAGCGGGATCGGCGAGCAGTACTTC. This translates into CASSFLTSGIGEQYF.

The rearrangement uses TRBV5-1 and TRBJ2-2; the D gene is possibly TRBD2 (6 bases). The CDR3 covers 17 residues. Trimming left V 4 bases short and J 0 bases short, with 16 bases between. The V gene's germline CDR1 is SGHRS and CDR2 YFSETQ. The DNA for the CDR3 is TGCGCCAGCAGCATCAAGGGCGGAGGGCCGAACACCGGGGAGCTGTTTTTT. Translation gives CASSIKGGGPNTGELFF.

V usage is TRBV7-6 and J usage is TRBJ2-1, with 10 positions matching TRBD2. The CDR3 loop spans 15 amino acids. Germline V gene data show CDR1 as SGHVS and CDR2 as FNYEAQ. Losses at the gene ends were 8 bases for V and 5 bases for J; bases not matched to a gene: 9. DNA of the CDR3: TGTGCCAGCTGTCAGACTAGCGGGTCAAACAATGAGCAGTTCTTC. Translation gives CASCQTSGSNNEQFF.

This clonotype has just a few counts. The genes are TRBV11-3 and TRBJ2-1; tentatively, D is TRBD1 or TRBD2 (5 bases each). Trimming removed 5 bases from V and 6 bases from J, with 17 bases in between. Germline loops: CDR1 SGHNT, CDR2 YENEEA. The CDR3 totals 15 residues. Written as DNA, the CDR3 is TGTGCCAGCAGCCCCCAGGGAGTCGGTACCAATGAGCAGTTCTTC. This gives the protein CASSPQGVGTNEQFF.

This clonotype was detected only a few times. The rearrangement links TRBV12-3 or TRBV12-4 to TRBJ2-2; no clear D gene. V lost 3 bases and J lost 0, with 8 bases in between. This CDR3 is 15 amino acids long. CDR3 in amino acids: CASSFQNANTGELFF. CDR3 coding DNA: TGTGCCAGCAGTTTTCAGAACGCGAACACCGGGGAGCTGTTTTTT.

This clonotype appeared a few times. The V and J genes are TRBV6-6 and TRBJ1-3; D remains unclear. Trimming cost V 10 bases and J 2 bases, with 15 bases left between them. This CDR3 has 14 amino acids. Germline V gives CDR1 MNHNY, CDR2 SVGAGI (reference sequence). The CDR3 sequence: CAIIQFRTGNTIYF. The CDR3 coding sequence is TGTGCCATCATACAATTCCGGACTGGAAACACCATATATTTT.

A remark on this clonotype: This is likely a read error, given that the CDR3 carries no conserved phenylalanine or tryptophan at its end. The J gene is TRBJ1-1, the V gene TRBV12-3 or TRBV12-4, with 10 bases that match TRBD1. J lost 7 bases, V lost 2 bases, and 4 bases had no gene match. The CDR3 runs to 14 residues. CDR3 nucleotide sequence: TGTGCCAGCAGTTTAAGACAGGGGGCCGGTGAAGCTTTCTTG. Its protein product is CASSLRQGAGEAFL.

CDR3 residues: CASSWWASTDTQYF. In nucleotides, the CDR3 is TGTGCCAGCAGTTGGTGGGCTAGCACAGATACGCAGTATTTT. This sequence joins TRBV28 and TRBJ2-3, with no clear D. The CDR3 runs to 14 residues. Germline CDR1 reads MDHEN; CDR2 reads SYDVKM. With 4 bases removed from V and 0 bases from J, the gap between germline ends came to 8 bases.

This clonotype was observed a handful of times. V and J are TRBV7-2 and TRBJ2-7; TRBD2 matches 8 bases. The CDR3 has 15 amino acids. Trimming at V came to 2 bases and at J to 8 bases, leaving 11 bases not matched to a gene. Germline CDR1 SGHTA, CDR2 FQGNSA. The CDR3 DNA is TGTGCCAGCAGCTTAATTTCCAGCGGGGGATCTCAGCAGTACTTC. Translation: CASSLISSGGSQQYF.

On this clonotype itself: One end of the junction fails to match germline, which may point to a read error. The V gene is TRBV7-9, the J gene TRBJ1-2; a possible D gene is TRBD1 (5 bases). The germline V gene has CDR1 SEHNR and CDR2 FQNEAQ (reference sequence). The CDR3 sequence is 15 residues long. The CDR3 loop is CASSVARDSGWGYPF. The CDR3 DNA is TGTGCCAGCAGCGTAGCGCGAGACAGCGGTTGGGGCTACCCCTTC. The full variable domain, rest sourced from reference TRBV7-9 and TRBJ1-2, is DTGVSQNPRHKITKRGQNVTFRCDPISEHNRLYWYRQTLGQGPEFLTYFQNEAQLEKSRLLSDRFSAERPKGSFSTLEIQRTEQGDSAMYLCASSVARDSGWGYPFGSGTRLTVV.

V usage is TRBV7-9 and J usage is TRBJ2-3; D is uncertain. The CDR3 length is 15 residues. Trimming left V 1 base short and J 6 bases short, with 14 bases between. CDR1 and CDR2 (germline): SEHNR, FQNEAQ (reference sequence). CDR3 sequence: CASSLEVGITDTQYF. DNA for the CDR3: TGTGCCAGCAGCTTAGAGGTGGGAATTACGGATACGCAGTATTTT.

V is TRBV12-3 or TRBV12-4 and J is TRBJ2-1; 11 bases are shared with TRBD2. The V gene end was trimmed by 6 bases and the J gene end by 8 bases; junction bases not matched to a gene: 6. The CDR3 has 14 residues. The CDR3 DNA reads as TGTGCCAGCAGACTAGCGGGAGCTGGGGATGAGCAGTTCTTC. Translation gives CASRLAGAGDEQFF.

CDR3 in amino acids: CARTHTLQRDQYF. The CDR3 DNA is TGTGCCAGAACTCACACGCTCCAGAGGGATCAGTACTTC. The chain joins TRBV7-2 to TRBJ2-7; TRBD2 is a possible D gene (5 bases). Germline CDR1 and CDR2: SGHTA and FQGNSA. The ends were cut back, 9 bases at V and 10 bases at J, with 22 bases in the middle. The CDR3 length is 13 residues.

This clonotype was observed a few times. In nucleotides, the CDR3 is TGCGCCAGCAGCCCCACCGGACAGGCCCACTATGGCTACACCTTC. Translating it yields CASSPTGQAHYGYTF. V usage is TRBV4-1 and J usage is TRBJ1-2; TRBD1 matches 7 bases. The germline V gene encodes CDR1 MGHRA and CDR2 YSYEKL. J lost 3 bases, V lost 4 bases, and 8 bases had no gene match. This CDR3 spans 15 amino acids.

The chain combines TRBV19 with TRBJ1-6; D unclear. Trimming shortened V by 3 bases and J by 9 bases, and 12 bases separated the two germline ends. The CDR3 covers 14 residues. Looked up from germline, CDR1 is LNHDA and CDR2 is SQIVND (reference sequence). The CDR3 DNA sequence: TGTGCCAGTAGTATTGGGGATCCCGGTTCACCCCTCCACTTT. Its protein is CASSIGDPGSPLHF.

To note about this clonotype: Since a much larger clone is just one base distant, this may be a read error. This chain connects TRBV20-1 to TRBJ2-7; TRBD2 matches 10 bases. This CDR3 region has 15 residues. Germline CDR1 and CDR2: DFQATT and SNEGSKA (reference sequence). The DNA for the CDR3 is TGCAGTGCTAGAGATCGCGCTAGCGGGAGATACGAGCAGTCCTTC. It is translated as CSARDRASGRYEQSF.